This is a list of T cell receptor beta chains from one sample in a study of cytomegalovirus exposure and HLA in healthy donors. Clones were sequenced by immunoSEQ multiplex PCR, and TCRdb holds only the in-frame ones, with some missing. This sample yields about 94,000 clones, of which more than 60% are seen a single time; under 5% belongs to the top ten. Sequencing was carried out using PBMCs. These receptors were taken from a man under 40 in good health and CMV-seronegative. CDR3s include the opening cysteine and the closing phenylalanine or tryptophan. The D gene is left open where the match is weak. Clone size, where shown, is once, few, many, or a class for clones that have expanded.

>TRBD2|TRBJ2-3|TRBV5-1|-
CASSLAGGSGSIDTQYF
TGCGCCAGCAGCTTGGCAGGGGGTAGCGGGAGTATAGATACGCAGTATTTT
>TRBD1|TRBJ1-4|TRBV13|-
CASGDRLNEKLFF
TGTGCCAGCGGGGACAGATTAAATGAAAAACTGTTTTTT
>-|TRBJ2-7|TRBV28|few
CASSGTPTYEQYF
TGTGCCAGCAGTGGGACACCAACCTACGAGCAGTACTTC
>TRBD1|TRBJ1-6|TRBV6-5|-
CASSLARDSFNSPLHF
TGTGCCAGCAGTTTAGCCCGGGACAGCTTTAATTCACCCCTCCACTTT
>-|TRBJ2-7|TRBV2|-
CASSDSPSSYEQYF
TGTGCCAGCAGTGATAGCCCCAGCTCCTACGAGCAGTACTTC
>-|TRBJ2-3|TRBV27|-
CASSLSRVRDTQYF
TGTGCCAGCAGTTTGTCCAGGGTGAGGGATACGCAGTATTTT
>TRBD2|TRBJ2-4|TRBV27|-
CDSSGGSIQYF
TGCGATTCTAGCGGGGGAAGTATTCAGTACTTC
>TRBD2|TRBJ2-1|TRBV29-1|few
CSVGVGGIEYNEQFF
TGCAGCGTTGGGGTCGGGGGGATCGAGTACAATGAGCAGTTCTTC
>TRBD2|TRBJ2-1|TRBV9|-
CASGSGSGGNEQFF
TGTGCCAGCGGTTCGGGTAGCGGGGGAAATGAGCAGTTCTTC
>-|TRBJ2-7|TRBV6-5|-
CASSYHRGFPYEQYF
TGTGCCAGCAGTTACCACCGGGGTTTTCCCTACGAGCAGTACTTC
>-|TRBJ2-2|TRBV2|-
CASTRQAVNTGELFF
TGTGCCAGCACCAGACAGGCAGTTAACACCGGGGAGCTGTTTTTT
>-|TRBJ2-7|TRBV11-3|-
CASSSSDSYEQYF
TGTGCCAGCAGCTCCAGCGACTCCTACGAGCAGTACTTC
>-|TRBJ2-7|TRBV11-2|-
CASSFQRLDYEQYF
TGTGCCAGCAGCTTCCAGCGGCTGGACTACGAGCAGTACTTC
>-|TRBJ2-5|TRBV5-5|-
CASSLVVSLSRETQYF
TGTGCCAGCAGCCTAGTGGTCTCCCTGAGTAGAGAGACCCAGTACTTC